The 9 T cell receptor beta chains below come from one sample, sequenced in a study of control samples from healthy donors and cancer patients. Generated by immunoSEQ multiplex PCR, the TCRdb table keeps only in-frame clones and is missing some. The repertoire consists of approximately 87,000 clones, with around 92% occurring once and the leading ten covering roughly a sixth. Specimen: blood. The receptors shown here come from a man aged 50-60 years in good health.

The V gene is TRBV27, the J gene TRBJ1-2; D gene unclear. The CDR3 is made up of 14 amino acids. CDR1 is MNHEY and CDR2 is SMNVEV in the germline V gene (reference sequence). Between the trimmed V and J ends, which lost 4 bases and 5 bases, there was a span of 14 bases. CDR3 DNA sequence: TGTGCCAGCAGTTGGGCCCCCACAGATTATGGCTACACCTTC. It yields the protein CASSWAPTDYGYTF.

This chain uses TRBV6-1 with TRBJ2-2, with D perhaps matching TRBD1 (6 bases). V shed 3 bases and J shed 7 bases, with 12 bases lying between them. The CDR3 length is 14 residues. Germline lookup yields CDR1 MNHNS and CDR2 SASEGT. The CDR3 DNA follows: TGTGCCAGCAGTGACAGGGGTGGAGGCGGGGAGCTGTTTTTT. Its protein product is CASSDRGGGGELFF.

This sequence joins TRBV5-6 and TRBJ2-5; either TRBD1 or TRBD2 may fit D (5 bases each). CDR3 length: 14 amino acids. Germline-derived CDR1 and CDR2 are SGHDT and YYEEEE. The V gene lost 4 bases and the J gene lost 5 bases, with 15 bases spanning the gap. The CDR3 protein is CASSRGQGRETQYF. For the CDR3, the DNA is TGTGCCAGCAGCCGGGGCCAGGGTAGGGAGACCCAGTACTTC.

The chain carries TRBV28 and TRBJ1-2; 7 nucleotides line up with TRBD1. The CDR3 is 16 amino acids. Germline CDR1 reads MDHEN; CDR2 reads SYDVKM. V was pared by 4 bases and J by 0 bases, with 8 bases of the junction left unmatched. CDR3 loop: CASSSPGTEANYGYTF. In DNA form, the CDR3 reads TGTGCCAGCAGTTCCCCTGGGACAGAAGCTAACTATGGCTACACCTTC.

The chain employs TRBV6-5 and TRBJ2-7; D tentatively fits TRBD1 or TRBD2 (5 bases each). The germline V and J ends were trimmed by 6 bases and 8 bases, with 17 bases remaining between them. The CDR3 totals 13 residues. Germline CDR1 is MNHEY and CDR2 is SVGAGI. CDR3 residues: CASRPGTAPQQYF. CDR3 bases: TGTGCCAGCAGACCTGGGACCGCCCCCCAGCAGTACTTC.

The chain carries TRBV11-2 and TRBJ2-6; D unresolved. The CDR3 runs 15 residues. The germline V gene encodes CDR1 SGHAT and CDR2 FQNNGV. V was clipped by 5 bases and J by 2 bases, with 10 bases between them. CDR3 bases: TGTGCCAGCAGCAATAGAGGACCTGGGGCCAACGTCCTGACTTTC. Translation gives CASSNRGPGANVLTF.

In its sample, this clone was seen once. This rearrangement joins TRBV5-1 to TRBJ2-7, with D perhaps matching TRBD1 (5 bases). Germline CDR1 is SGHRS and CDR2 is YFSETQ. The V and J ends lost 2 bases and 2 bases respectively, with 11 bases between them. The CDR3 consists of 14 residues. The DNA of the CDR3 is TGCGCCAGCAGCTTACAGGCCTTGACCTACGAGCAGTACTTC. As protein: CASSLQALTYEQYF. The entire variable domain, with the rest obtained from reference TRBV5-1 and TRBJ2-7, is as follows: KAGVTQTPRYLIKTRGQQVTLSCSPISGHRSVSWYQQTPGQGLQFLFEYFSETQRNKGNFPGRFSGRQFSNSRSEMNVSTLELGDSALYLCASSLQALTYEQYFGPGTRLTVT.

V usage is TRBV18 and J usage is TRBJ1-2; no definite D call. Between the trimmed V and J ends, which lost 3 bases and 0 bases, there was a span of 8 bases. The CDR3 loop spans 14 amino acids. The germline V gene encodes CDR1 KGHSH and CDR2 LQKENI. The CDR3 DNA sequence: TGTGCCAGCTCACCTGGTGGAGCTAACTATGGCTACACCTTC. It specifies CASSPGGANYGYTF.

The chain uses TRBV29-1 and TRBJ1-4; a possible D gene is TRBD1 (5 bases). V was shortened by 6 bases and J by 3 bases, with 11 bases between the two germline ends. The germline V gene encodes CDR1 SQVTM and CDR2 ANQGSEA. This CDR3 has 13 residues. The DNA of the CDR3 is TGCAGCGTAGGTCGGGGGTCTAATGAAAAACTGTTTTTT. Its protein is CSVGRGSNEKLFF.